A single sample is the source of the 25 T cell receptor beta chains below, sequenced in a study of cytomegalovirus exposure and HLA in healthy donors. The PCR was carried out with 60 Vbeta primers and 13 Jbeta primers. TCRdb's table, derived via immunoSEQ multiplex PCR, lists solely in-frame clones and lacks some. The sample carries 150,000 to 200,000 clones, more than 65% recorded once. Sequencing input: PBMCs. These TCRs come from a man between 50 and 59 years old in good health and CMV-seropositive.

V usage is TRBV6-5 and J usage is TRBJ2-1; TRBD2 aligns across 9 bases. V gave up 6 bases and J gave up 8 bases; unmatched junction bases: 11. From germline, CDR1 is MNHEY and CDR2 SVGAGI. CDR3 size: 15 residues. The CDR3 reads CASSPSGGLSHEQFF. The DNA of the CDR3 is TGTGCCAGCAGCCCAAGCGGGGGGTTGAGCCATGAGCAGTTCTTC.

V and J are TRBV25-1 and TRBJ1-1; perhaps TRBD1 as D (6 bases). CDR1 and CDR2 from the germline V gene are MGHDK and SYGVNS. V was pared by 5 bases and J by 0 bases, with 10 bases between. This CDR3 has 14 amino acids. CDR3 sequence: CASSTDRLNTEAFF. The CDR3, as DNA: TGTGCCAGCAGTACGGACAGATTGAACACTGAAGCTTTCTTT.

The rearrangement links TRBV28 to TRBJ2-5; 13 bases map to TRBD2. J gave up 0 bases and V 4 bases, and 14 bases lay outside the gene matches. The CDR3 extends over 20 amino acids. CDR1 and CDR2 (germline): MDHEN, SYDVKM. This CDR3 is CASSWSGLAGVFQYQETQYF. CDR3 coding DNA: TGTGCCAGCAGTTGGAGCGGACTAGCGGGAGTTTTCCAGTACCAAGAGACCCAGTACTTC. Combining the CDR3 with reference TRBV28 and TRBJ2-5 gives the whole variable domain DVKVTQSSRYLVKRTGEKVFLECVQDMDHENMFWYRQDPGLGLRLIYFSYDVKMKEKGDIPEGYSVSREKKERFSLILESASTNQTSMYLCASSWSGLAGVFQYQETQYFGPGTRLLVL.

CDR3 nucleotide sequence: TGTGCCAGCAGGCCACAGGGGGACTATGGCTACACCTTC. Translation gives CASRPQGDYGYTF. V is TRBV6-5 and J is TRBJ1-2; 8 nucleotides agree with TRBD1. With V trimmed by 6 bases and J by 3 bases, 3 bases remained unmatched. CDR3 size: 13 residues. Germline V gene data show CDR1 as MNHEY and CDR2 as SVGAGI.

The rearrangement joins TRBV2 to TRBJ1-5, with 7 bases identical to TRBD1. Per the germline V gene, CDR1 is SNHLY and CDR2 is FYNNEI. This CDR3 is 15 amino acids long. V trimming: 3 bases; J trimming: 1 base; junction bases outside the gene matches: 3. The CDR3 loop reads CASSDGQDSNQPQHF. The DNA of the CDR3 is TGTGCCAGCAGTGATGGACAGGACAGCAATCAGCCCCAGCATTTT.

The CDR3: CASSLATGGTEAFF. Here the CDR3 DNA reads TGTGCCAGCAGCTTAGCGACGGGGGGCACTGAAGCTTTCTTT. The chain has TRBV11-2 and TRBJ1-1, with TRBD1 as a possible D gene (5 bases). CDR1 is SGHAT, CDR2 FQNNGV, per germline. The CDR3 consists of 14 residues. V shed 1 base and J shed 4 bases, with 10 bases lying between them.

The chain recombines TRBV4-1 with TRBJ1-1; the D is unclear. Trimming removed 1 base at V and 0 bases at J, with 21 bases between. This CDR3 has 19 residues. Per the germline V gene, CDR1 is MGHRA and CDR2 is YSYEKL. CDR3 in amino acids: CASSQVRGGEASMNTEAFF. CDR3 bases: TGCGCCAGCAGCCAAGTTCGTGGAGGAGAAGCCTCCATGAACACTGAAGCTTTCTTT.

This chain links TRBV7-6 with TRBJ2-2; TRBD1 agrees at 10 bases. The CDR3 has 16 residues. With 5 bases clipped from V and 2 bases from J, the junction kept 5 bases outside the gene matches. Germline V gene sequence: CDR1 SGHVS, CDR2 FNYEAQ. The CDR3 loop reads CASSQTGGVNTGELFF. The CDR3 DNA is TGTGCCAGCAGCCAGACAGGGGGCGTCAACACCGGGGAGCTGTTTTTT.

The rearrangement links TRBV2 to TRBJ1-3; D uncertain. This CDR3 is 13 amino acids long. V gave up 6 bases and J gave up 0 bases, with 6 bases separating them. CDR1 is SNHLY, CDR2 FYNNEI, per germline. CDR3 coding DNA: TGTGCCAGCAGGGCAGACTCTGGAAACACCATATATTTT. It translates to CASRADSGNTIYF. Based on the CDR3 plus reference TRBV2 and TRBJ1-3, the full variable domain is EPEVTQTPSHQVTQMGQEVILRCVPISNHLYFYWYRQILGQKVEFLVSFYNNEISEKSEIFDDQFSVERPDGSNFTLKIRSTKLEDSAMYFCASRADSGNTIYFGEGSWLTVV.

The chain joins TRBV6-6 to TRBJ2-3, with TRBD2 matching over 8 bases. V was clipped by 7 bases and J by 4 bases; unmatched bases: 10. The CDR3 covers 15 residues. Germline V CDR1 and CDR2: MNHNY, SVGAGI (reference sequence). The CDR3 is CASKGTRDLPDTQYF. In DNA, the CDR3 is TGTGCCAGCAAGGGGACTAGAGATTTACCAGATACGCAGTATTTT.

This rearrangement joins TRBV11-2 to TRBJ2-3, with TRBD2 identical over 11 bases. The CDR3 sequence is 14 residues long. V lost 4 bases to trimming and J lost 7 bases; unmatched junction nucleotides: 4. The V gene's germline CDR1 is SGHAT and CDR2 FQNNGV. CDR3 coding DNA: TGTGCCAGCAGCTATAGCGGGGGGGCGAATACGCAGTATTTT. It codes for CASSYSGGANTQYF.

The CDR3 region has the DNA TGTGCCACCAGCAGAGCGGAAGGACGGGGAAATTCACCCCTCCACTTT. Translation gives CATSRAEGRGNSPLHF. The chain joins TRBV15 to TRBJ1-6; D gene ambiguous. The V end lost 1 base, the J end lost 7 bases, and 14 bases lay between the germline ends. Germline V gene sequence: CDR1 LNHNV, CDR2 YYDKDF (reference sequence). The CDR3 covers 16 residues.

The V call is TRBV4-1, the J call TRBJ2-1; 11 nucleotides match TRBD2. Germline assignment: CDR1 MGHRA and CDR2 YSYEKL. This CDR3 has 17 amino acids. Unmatched junction bases numbered 15, after V lost 0 bases and J lost 14 bases. CDR3: CASSQEVVTSGGPSKFF. DNA of the CDR3: TGCGCCAGCAGCCAAGAAGTGGTAACTAGCGGGGGCCCGAGTAAGTTCTTC.

The chain couples TRBV1 to TRBJ1-2; the DNA was not compared with TRBD1, the D call given in the table. TRBV1 corresponds to a pseudogene. This CDR3 is built from 13 residues. CDR3: CTSSPWANYGYTF. Written as DNA, the CDR3 is TGCACCAGCAGCCCATGGGCAAACTATGGCTACACCTTC.

The chain links TRBV6-6 to TRBJ1-1, with 8 bases that match TRBD1. The V gene's germline CDR1 is MNHNY and CDR2 SVGAGI (reference sequence). The junction had 9 bases not matched to a gene; V was cut back by 4 bases and J by 2 bases. The CDR3 has 16 residues. Here the CDR3 reads CASSSGQDGVNTEAFF. The CDR3 DNA reads TGTGCCAGCAGTTCGGGACAGGACGGGGTTAACACTGAAGCTTTCTTT.

This clone has a handful of counts. The V call is TRBV5-1, the J call TRBJ1-1; D remains unclear. CDR1 and CDR2 (germline): SGHRS, YFSETQ. The germline V and J ends were trimmed by 6 bases and 2 bases, with 20 bases remaining between them. CDR3 length equals 16 residues. CDR3 protein: CASTLNPGSGNTEAFF. CDR3 nucleotides: TGCGCCAGCACCCTAAACCCCGGGAGCGGAAACACTGAAGCTTTCTTT.

This chain joins TRBV7-9 and TRBJ1-2, with TRBD1 matching 7 bases. Germline CDR1 is SEHNR and CDR2 is FQNEAQ (reference sequence). The CDR3 is made up of 14 amino acids. V shed 1 base, J shed 4 bases, and the junction held 3 bases outside the gene matches. In nucleotides, the CDR3 is TGTGCCAGCAGCTTAGTTACAGGGGCCTATGGCTACACCTTC. Amino acid sequence: CASSLVTGAYGYTF.

The chain carries TRBV4-1 and TRBJ1-3, with 7 nucleotides matching TRBD1. This CDR3 contains 16 residues. Germline-derived CDR1 and CDR2 are MGHRA and YSYEKL. V lost 1 base, J lost 2 bases, and 5 bases stayed unmatched. DNA for the CDR3: TGCGCCAGCAGCCAAGGTCTCCAGGGGGCTGGAAACACCATATATTTT. It yields the protein CASSQGLQGAGNTIYF.

This clone appeared a few times. V gene TRBV9 combines with J gene TRBJ2-5, with D tentatively TRBD2 (5 bases). The CDR3 is made up of 14 amino acids. The germline gives CDR1 SGDLS, CDR2 YYNGEE. The V end was cut by 0 bases, the J end by 2 bases, with 8 bases between. CDR3: CASSVGSGQETQYF. DNA for the CDR3: TGTGCCAGCAGCGTAGGATCGGGACAAGAGACCCAGTACTTC.

This clone was counted between two and nine times. The gene calls are TRBV19 and TRBJ1-2, with 7 bases that match TRBD1. The germline V gene encodes CDR1 LNHDA and CDR2 SQIVND (reference sequence). J lost 0 bases, V lost 3 bases, and 4 bases had no gene match. The CDR3 consists of 15 residues. CDR3 coding DNA: TGTGCCAGTAGTATCGGGACAGTTACTAACTATGGCTACACCTTC. Encoded protein: CASSIGTVTNYGYTF.

The chain combines TRBV10-2 with TRBJ2-7; TRBD2 is a possible D gene (6 bases). Germline-derived CDR1 and CDR2 are WSHSY and SAAADI. The CDR3 sequence is 14 residues long. The V end lost 6 bases, the J end lost 2 bases, and 14 bases lay between the germline ends. Written as DNA, the CDR3 is TGCGCCAGCAGCGAAAGGAGGGCGGCCTACGAGCAGTACGTC. It yields the protein CASSERRAAYEQYV.

The chain links TRBV5-4 to TRBJ2-5; 9 bases match TRBD1. V trimming: 2 bases; J trimming: 4 bases; junction bases outside the gene matches: 6. Germline V gene data show CDR1 as SGHNT and CDR2 as YYREEE (reference sequence). CDR3 length: 15 amino acids. The CDR3 loop is CASSLPGQGRETQYF. CDR3 bases: TGTGCCAGCAGCTTACCGGGACAGGGAAGAGAGACCCAGTACTTC.

This chain links TRBV11-1 with TRBJ2-5; 8 bases fit TRBD2. V shed 4 bases, J shed 6 bases, and the junction held 10 bases outside the gene matches. Germline loops: CDR1 SGHAT, CDR2 FQDESV (reference sequence). The CDR3 spans 15 residues. The CDR3 DNA sequence: TGTGCCAGCAGCTCGGAAACGGGGGGGCCCCAGACCCAGTACTTC. Protein product: CASSSETGGPQTQYF. The whole variable domain, filled in from reference TRBV11-1 and TRBJ2-5, reads EAEVAQSPRYKITEKSQAVAFWCDPISGHATLYWYRQILGQGPELLVQFQDESVVDDSQLPKDRFSAERLKGVDSTLKIQPAELGDSAMYLCASSSETGGPQTQYFGPGTRLLVL.

V is TRBV27 and J is TRBJ2-7; a weak D match, TRBD1 (6 bases). The germline CDR1 and CDR2 sequences are MNHEY and SMNVEV (reference sequence). There are 15 residues in the CDR3. Trimming removed 8 bases at V and 2 bases at J, with 19 bases between. The CDR3 sequence is CASPKSAGETYEQYV. The CDR3 bases are TGTGCCAGCCCTAAGTCGGCAGGGGAAACCTACGAGCAGTACGTC.

J is TRBJ2-1 and V is TRBV27; TRBD1 matches at 8 bases. Germline V gene lookup returns CDR1 MNHEY and CDR2 SMNVEV (reference sequence). This CDR3 is built from 18 residues. V dropped 0 bases and J dropped 2; count of bases not matched to a gene: 9. CDR3 DNA sequence: TGTGCCAGCAGTTTATCCTCTGGGCAGGGGGCTACCTACAATGAGCAGTTCTTC. Residues: CASSLSSGQGATYNEQFF.